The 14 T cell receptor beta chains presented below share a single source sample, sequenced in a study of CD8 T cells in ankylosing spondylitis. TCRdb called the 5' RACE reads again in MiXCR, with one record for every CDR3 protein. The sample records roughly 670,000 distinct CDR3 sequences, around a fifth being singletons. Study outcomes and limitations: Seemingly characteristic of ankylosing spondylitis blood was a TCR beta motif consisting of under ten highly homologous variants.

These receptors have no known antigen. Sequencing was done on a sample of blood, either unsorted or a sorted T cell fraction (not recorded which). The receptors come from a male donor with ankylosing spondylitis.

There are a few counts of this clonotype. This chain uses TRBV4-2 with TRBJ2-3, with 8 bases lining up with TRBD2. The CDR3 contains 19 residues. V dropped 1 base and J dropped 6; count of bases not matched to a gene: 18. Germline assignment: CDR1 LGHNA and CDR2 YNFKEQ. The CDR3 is CASSQGLATVPVRVDTQYF. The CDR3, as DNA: TGTGCCAGCAGCCAAGGACTAGCGACGGTCCCTGTGAGAGTGGATACGCAGTATTTT.

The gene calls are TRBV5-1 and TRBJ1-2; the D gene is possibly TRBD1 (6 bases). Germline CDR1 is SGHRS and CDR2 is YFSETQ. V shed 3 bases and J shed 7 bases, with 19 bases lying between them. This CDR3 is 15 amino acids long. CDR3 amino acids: CASSSTGQKTSGYTF. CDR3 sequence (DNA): TGCGCCAGCAGCTCGACGGGACAAAAAACGAGTGGCTACACCTTC.

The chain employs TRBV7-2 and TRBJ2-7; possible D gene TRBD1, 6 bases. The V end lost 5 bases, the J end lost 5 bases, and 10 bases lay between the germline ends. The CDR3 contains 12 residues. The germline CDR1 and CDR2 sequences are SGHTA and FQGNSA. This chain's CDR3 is CASSVTGNEQYF. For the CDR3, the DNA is TGTGCCAGCAGCGTAACAGGGAACGAGCAGTACTTC.

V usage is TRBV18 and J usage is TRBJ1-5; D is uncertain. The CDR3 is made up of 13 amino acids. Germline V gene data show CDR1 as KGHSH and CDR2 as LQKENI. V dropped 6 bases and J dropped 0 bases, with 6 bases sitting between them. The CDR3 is CASSANSNQPQHF. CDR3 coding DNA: TGTGCCAGCTCGGCGAATAGCAATCAGCCCCAGCATTTT.

The CDR3 loop reads CAISDSLTDTQYF. The CDR3 nucleotides read TGTGCCATCAGTGACTCCCTCACCGATACGCAGTATTTT. The chain couples TRBV10-3 to TRBJ2-3; D is ambiguous. Germline values: CDR1 ENHRY, CDR2 SYGVKD. This CDR3 is 13 amino acids long. Between the trimmed V and J ends, which lost 3 bases and 6 bases, there was a span of 10 bases.

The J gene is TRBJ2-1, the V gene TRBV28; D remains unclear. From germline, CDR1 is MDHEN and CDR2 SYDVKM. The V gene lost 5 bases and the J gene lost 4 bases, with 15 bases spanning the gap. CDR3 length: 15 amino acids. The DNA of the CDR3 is TGTGCCAGCAGTCATGGGCTACCAGTATACAATGAGCAGTTCTTC. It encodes CASSHGLPVYNEQFF.

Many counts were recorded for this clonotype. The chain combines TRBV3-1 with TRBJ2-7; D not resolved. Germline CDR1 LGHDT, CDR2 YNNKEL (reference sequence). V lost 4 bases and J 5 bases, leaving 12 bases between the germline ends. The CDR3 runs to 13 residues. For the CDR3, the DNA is TGTGCCAGCAGCCTAGGACCCGGGCACGAGCAGTACTTC. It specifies CASSLGPGHEQYF.

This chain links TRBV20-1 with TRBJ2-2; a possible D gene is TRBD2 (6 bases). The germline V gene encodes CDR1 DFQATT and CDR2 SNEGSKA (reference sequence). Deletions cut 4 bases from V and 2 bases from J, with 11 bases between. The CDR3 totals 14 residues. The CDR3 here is CSAISGLNTGELFF. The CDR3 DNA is TGCAGTGCTATCAGCGGGCTCAACACCGGGGAGCTGTTTTTT.

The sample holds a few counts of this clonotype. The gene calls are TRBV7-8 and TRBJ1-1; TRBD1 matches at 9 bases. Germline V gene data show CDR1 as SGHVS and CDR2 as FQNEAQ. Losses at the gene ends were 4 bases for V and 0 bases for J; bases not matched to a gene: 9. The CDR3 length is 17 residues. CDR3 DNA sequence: TGTGCCAGCAGCTCAAACCGGGACAGGGATATGAACACTGAAGCTTTCTTT. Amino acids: CASSSNRDRDMNTEAFF.

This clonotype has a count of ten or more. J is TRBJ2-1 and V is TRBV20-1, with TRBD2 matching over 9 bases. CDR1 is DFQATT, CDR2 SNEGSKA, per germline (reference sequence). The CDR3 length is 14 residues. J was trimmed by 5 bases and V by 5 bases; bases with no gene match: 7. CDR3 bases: TGCAGTGCTCCCCCGGGACTAGCCGACAATGAGCAGTTCTTC. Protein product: CSAPPGLADNEQFF.

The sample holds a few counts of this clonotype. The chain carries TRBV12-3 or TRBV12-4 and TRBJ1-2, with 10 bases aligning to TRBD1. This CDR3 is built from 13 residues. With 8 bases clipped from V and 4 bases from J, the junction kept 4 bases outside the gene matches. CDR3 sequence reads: CASRDRGLYGYTF. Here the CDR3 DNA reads TGTGCCAGCCGCGACAGGGGGCTCTATGGCTACACCTTC.

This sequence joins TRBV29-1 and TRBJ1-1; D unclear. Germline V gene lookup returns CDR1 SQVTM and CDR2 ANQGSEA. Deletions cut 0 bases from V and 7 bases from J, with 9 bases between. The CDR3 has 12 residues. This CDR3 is CSVEDNGYEAFF. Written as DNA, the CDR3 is TGCAGCGTTGAAGACAACGGGTATGAAGCTTTCTTT.

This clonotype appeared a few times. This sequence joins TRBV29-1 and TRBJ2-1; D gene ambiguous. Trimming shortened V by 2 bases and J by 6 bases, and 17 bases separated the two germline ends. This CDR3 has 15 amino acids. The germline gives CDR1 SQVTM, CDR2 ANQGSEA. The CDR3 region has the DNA TGCAGCGTTGAACGTACACATACAGAAACCAATGAGCAGTTCTTC. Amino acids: CSVERTHTETNEQFF.

In nucleotides, the CDR3 is TGTGCCAGCAGGAACACTTGGGGCACAGATACGCAGTATTTT. This sequence encodes CASRNTWGTDTQYF. V and J are TRBV6-2 or TRBV6-3 and TRBJ2-3, with D hard to call. V dropped 6 bases and J dropped 1 base, with 11 bases sitting between them. CDR3 length: 14 amino acids. The germline V gene has CDR1 MNHEY and CDR2 SVGEGT.